This TCR beta chain is from a study of response to subunit inactivated influenza vaccine. TCRdb reprocessed the RT-PCR reads via MiXCR and lists one record per CDR3 protein. The table lists around 200,000 distinct CDR3 sequences, less than 15% of them singletons. CDR1 and CDR2 (germline): SEHNR, FQNEAQ (reference sequence). The CDR3 sequence is 14 residues long. Germline trimming cut 4 bases from V and 5 bases from J; bases unmatched to any gene: 2. These data were also reused for a study on T cells expressing NK-cell markers. Per that paper: The TCR beta cDNA came from 5'RACE template switching with UMIs. Source material for TCR beta repertoires consisted of sorted CD3+CD56+NKG2C+, CD3+CD56+NKG2C- and CD3+CD56-NKG2C+ T cells. About six of the donors carried dominant NKG2C+ clonotypes that took up about 1.0-7.5% of their CD8+ T cells.

This rearrangement joins TRBV7-9 to TRBJ1-4; 9 bases are shared with TRBD1. The source was CD8+ T cells sorted from PBMCs, collected roughly 12 days after vaccination. The origin of this receptor is a man between 45 and 60 years old who received an inactivated influenza vaccine. CDR3 DNA sequence: TGTGCCAGCAGCTCCGGGACAGGGAATGAAAAACTGTTTTTT. Translating gives CASSSGTGNEKLFF.